The present T cell receptor beta chain was sequenced within a study of blood T cell repertoires in COVID-19. In the study overall: The cDNA or gDNA used as material had been derived from T cells, B-cell-depleted T cells, or PBMCs.

Per the study methods: By means of reference gene primer amplification, nucleated cell counts were estimated. TCRdb keeps only in-frame clones here, not all; method: immunoSEQ multiplex PCR. V, J and clone size derive from that table, while D and trimming were established from the DNA sequence. The sample contains some 260,000 clones, approximately 90% of which appear only once. All enrollees were roughly 18 to 90 years old and from about two dozen US areas. Categorization into cohorts depended on clinical history that participants reported. V lost 1 base, J lost 8 bases, and 15 bases lay in between. The CDR3 consists of 14 residues. Germline-derived CDR1 and CDR2 are SGHRS and YFSETQ.

The sequence was collected from a woman in her 30s with acute COVID-19. The rearrangement joins TRBV5-1 to TRBJ1-2; D is ambiguous. The sequenced material came from PBMCs or T cells enriched from blood (not recorded which). CDR3: CASSLSLPTTGYTF. The CDR3 bases are TGCGCCAGCAGCTTGTCTTTACCCACAACGGGCTACACCTTC. The full variable domain, in which reference TRBV5-1 and TRBJ1-2 provide the parts outside the CDR3, is KAGVTQTPRYLIKTRGQQVTLSCSPISGHRSVSWYQQTPGQGLQFLFEYFSETQRNKGNFPGRFSGRQFSNSRSEMNVSTLELGDSALYLCASSLSLPTTGYTFGSGTRLTVV.